The text below deals with one T cell receptor beta chain. This entry comes from a study of CD8 T cells in Susac syndrome. TCR beta from blood CD8+ and CD4+ T cells was sequenced. TEMRA cells were FACS-enriched, unlike CD8+ and CD4+ T cells, which were negatively isolated. Germline V gene data show CDR1 as MNHEY and CDR2 as SMNVEV (reference sequence). The CDR3 spans 14 residues. Trimming removed 0 bases at V and 4 bases at J, with 10 bases between. Reverse transcription of about 0.5 to 1 ug RNA was performed with random hexamers. TCRdb re-called the immunoSEQ multiplex PCR reads with MiXCR, one entry per CDR3 protein. The table records 250,000 to 350,000 distinct CDR3 sequences, approximately 81% of them present only once.

Material: CD8+ T cells from PBMCs. The source is a human donor with multiple sclerosis. This chain connects TRBV27 to TRBJ2-7; weak D call: TRBD2 (6 bases). CDR3 sequence (DNA): TGTGCCAGCAGTTTATCAAAGGCGGGATACGAGCAGTACTTC. Encoded protein: CASSLSKAGYEQYF.